This TCR beta chain was captured by sequencing in a study of T cells in Graves' hyperthyroidism and ophthalmopathy. Whole-study findings and limits: From stable hyperthyroidism, ophthalmopathy was separated by a 13 V-J model. Median prediction lead before ophthalmopathy onset was 5.5 to 7 months with the model.

RNA transcripts gave rise to amplified TCR beta CDR3 regions. The HTBI primer set served for first-round RT-PCR of the TCR CDR3. Using its own MiXCR run on the multiplex PCR reads, TCRdb lists one record per CDR3 protein. In the table there are under 300,000 distinct CDR3 sequences, more than 10% of which are singletons. This clonotype was observed a few times. Its target is not known. Germline V CDR1 and CDR2: MNHNS, SASEGT. The CDR3 sequence is 17 residues long. The V gene end was trimmed by 4 bases and the J gene end by 1 base; junction bases not matched to a gene: 8. This chain connects TRBV6-1 to TRBJ1-5; TRBD1 matches at 9 bases. The source material was blood. This TCR was sampled from a young woman with Graves' hyperthyroidism that later progressed to Graves' ophthalmopathy. This CDR3 reads CASSGSGTGLSNQPQHF. CDR3 DNA sequence: TGTGCCAGCAGTGGCTCTGGGACAGGGTTGAGCAATCAGCCCCAGCATTTT.